This T cell receptor beta chain was obtained from a study of long-term antiretroviral therapy in people with HIV. At the survey level, the v3.0 immunoSEQ assay was run. Repertoires were generated with immunoSEQ multiplex PCR, while TCRdb's copy carries only in-frame clones and drops some. Counted here are around 26,000 clones, about 80% occurring once; the ten biggest clones make up approximately 10%. This CDR3 region has 13 residues. The V end was cut by 1 base, the J end by 5 bases, with 8 bases between. Germline V gives CDR1 SGHNT, CDR2 YENEEA. This sample comprised unsorted PBMCs, obtained 1.1 years before starting antiretroviral therapy. This receptor was obtained from a middle-aged woman with HIV. This chain uses TRBV11-3 with TRBJ1-1; D unclear. The CDR3 DNA sequence: TGTGCCAGCAGCTTAGTGGCCCAAACTGAAGCTTTCTTT. Its protein is CASSLVAQTEAFF. Filled out from reference TRBV11-3 and TRBJ1-1, the complete variable domain reads EAGVVQSPRYKIIEKKQPVAFWCNPISGHNTLYWYLQNLGQGPELLIRYENEEAVDDSQLPKDRFSAERLKGVDSTLKIQPAELGDSAVYLCASSLVAQTEAFFGQGTRLTVV.